Following are 31 T cell receptor beta chains from one sample sequenced in a study of blood T cell repertoires in COVID-19. Profiled with immunoSEQ multiplex PCR; TCRdb holds only in-frame clones, not every one. The sample records 150,000 to 200,000 clones, around 80% being singletons. The sample taken for sequencing was PBMCs or T cells enriched from blood (not recorded which). These receptors originate from a woman aged 55-75 years who had recovered from COVID-19.

V usage is TRBV6-6 and J usage is TRBJ2-3, with a tentative D call TRBD1 (5 bases). Germline CDR1 is MNHNY and CDR2 is SVGAGI (reference sequence). The CDR3 has 15 residues. Deletions cut 8 bases from V and 2 bases from J, with 17 bases between. The CDR3 nucleotides read TGTGCCAGCGGGTTGAAAAGGGGAAACACAGATACGCAGTATTTT. Translation: CASGLKRGNTDTQYF.

The rearrangement uses TRBV7-3 and TRBJ2-7; D remains unclear. The germline V and J ends were trimmed by 0 bases and 4 bases, with 7 bases remaining between them. Germline assignment: CDR1 SGHTA and CDR2 FQGTGA. The CDR3 runs to 13 residues. The CDR3 DNA reads TGTGCCAGCAGCTTAACGACTGGGTACGAGCAGTACTTC. This translates into CASSLTTGYEQYF.

This chain connects TRBV5-1 to TRBJ2-5; 12 bases are shared with TRBD2. In germline, CDR1 is SGHRS, CDR2 YFSETQ. The CDR3 loop spans 17 amino acids. The junction had 9 bases not matched to a gene; V was cut back by 3 bases and J by 3 bases. The chain's CDR3 is CASSSTSGGFSKETQYF. The CDR3, as DNA: TGCGCCAGCAGCTCAACTAGCGGGGGGTTTAGTAAAGAGACCCAGTACTTC.

The CDR3 sequence: CASSPTVSYGYTF. CDR3 in DNA: TGTGCCAGCAGCCCGACAGTATCCTATGGCTACACCTTC. The chain employs TRBV5-5 and TRBJ1-2; TRBD1 is a possible D gene (5 bases). The germline V gene encodes CDR1 SGHKS and CDR2 YYEKEE (reference sequence). CDR3 length equals 13 residues. V lost 4 bases to trimming and J lost 4 bases, with 11 bases between them.

Points on this clone: This specimen includes other DNA sequences encoding the same CDR3. This chain joins TRBV5-8 and TRBJ2-3; D remains ambiguous. The germline V and J ends were trimmed by 3 bases and 3 bases, with 5 bases remaining between them. The germline V gene has CDR1 SGHTS and CDR2 YDEGEE. This CDR3 comprises 12 residues. Here the CDR3 DNA reads TGTGCCAGCAGCTCGTCGACAGATACGCAGTATTTT. Its translation is CASSSSTDTQYF.

CDR3 in DNA: TGTGCCAGCAGTGAAATGACAGCGAACACCGGGGAGCTGTTTTTT. This sequence encodes CASSEMTANTGELFF. The rearrangement links TRBV6-1 to TRBJ2-2; weak D call: TRBD1 (5 bases). This CDR3 is built from 15 residues. The V gene's germline CDR1 is MNHNS and CDR2 SASEGT. Trimming took 2 bases from V and 0 from J, leaving 7 bases between them.

The count of this clone is one. The chain uses TRBV18 and TRBJ1-5; D ambiguous. CDR3 length: 16 amino acids. CDR1 and CDR2 (germline): KGHSH, LQKENI. V lost 8 bases to trimming and J lost 6 bases, with 23 bases between them. Here the CDR3 reads CASTSLVRGSGQPQHF. The CDR3 nucleotides are TGTGCCAGCACCTCATTGGTCCGCGGTTCGGGTCAGCCCCAGCATTTT.

The rearrangement links TRBV6-1 to TRBJ2-7; a weak D match, TRBD1 (5 bases). CDR1 MNHNS and CDR2 SASEGT come from the germline V gene. V lost 0 bases, J lost 1 base, and 16 bases lay in between. The CDR3 runs to 17 residues. CDR3 DNA: TGTGCCAGCAGTGAAGCGGGGCGCGCGTCCCCTTCCTACGAGCAGTACTTC. This codes for CASSEAGRASPSYEQYF.

The V call is TRBV10-1, the J call TRBJ2-4, with no clear D. The germline gives CDR1 WNHNN, CDR2 SYGVQD (reference sequence). Trimming removed 0 bases from V and 5 bases from J, with 8 bases in between. This CDR3 contains 14 residues. CDR3 protein: CASSESNSQNIQYF. The CDR3 DNA follows: TGCGCCAGCAGTGAGTCGAACAGCCAAAACATTCAGTACTTC.

The chain links TRBV2 to TRBJ1-5; TRBD1 aligns across 7 bases. V was pared by 5 bases and J by 7 bases, with 8 bases of the junction left unmatched. This CDR3 is 14 amino acids long. From germline, CDR1 is SNHLY and CDR2 FYNNEI. CDR3 nucleotides: TGTGCCAGCAGTCACGGACAGGCGTGGCAGCCCCAGCATTTT. Translation: CASSHGQAWQPQHF.

Written as DNA, the CDR3 is TGTGCCAGCAGCTCCGACAGGGGAATTTACAATGAGCAGTTCTTC. The encoded protein is CASSSDRGIYNEQFF. This chain joins TRBV11-3 and TRBJ2-1; 8 positions agree with TRBD1. CDR3 length equals 15 residues. The V and J ends lost 4 bases and 4 bases, in that order; junction bases with no gene match: 6. Per germline, CDR1 SGHNT and CDR2 YENEEA.

This clone was seen a handful of times. This sequence joins TRBV7-2 and TRBJ1-6, with TRBD1 identical over 7 bases. After removal of 2 bases from V and 3 bases from J, the junction contained 10 bases not matched to a gene. Germline V gives CDR1 SGHTA, CDR2 FQGNSA. The CDR3 is 18 residues long. This CDR3 reads CASSLRDSLLLYNSPLHF. The CDR3 DNA reads as TGTGCCAGCAGCTTAAGGGACAGTCTCCTCCTCTATAATTCACCCCTCCACTTT.

V is TRBV19 and J is TRBJ1-3; weak D call: TRBD1 (6 bases). The CDR3 loop spans 14 amino acids. V was shortened by 6 bases and J by 0 bases, with 9 bases between the two germline ends. In germline, CDR1 is LNHDA, CDR2 SQIVND (reference sequence). CDR3: CASSLGGSGNTIYF. In nucleotides, the CDR3 is TGTGCCAGTAGCCTAGGGGGCTCTGGAAACACCATATATTTT.

This clone turned up a few times. The V call is TRBV6-5, the J call TRBJ1-1; 8 nucleotides align to TRBD1. Germline V gene sequence: CDR1 MNHEY, CDR2 SVGAGI. The V gene end was trimmed by 6 bases and the J gene end by 11 bases; junction bases not matched to a gene: 11. The CDR3 covers 13 residues. DNA for the CDR3: TGTGCCAGCAGAAGGACAGGGCTTCGGCAGGCTTTCTTT. Its translation: CASRRTGLRQAFF.

This chain links TRBV30 with TRBJ1-2, with a possible D match to TRBD1 (6 bases). Germline CDR1 and CDR2: GTSNPN and SVGIG (reference sequence). The CDR3 has 17 amino acids. The V gene lost 3 bases and the J gene lost 0 bases, with 20 bases spanning the gap. CDR3 protein: CAWRDATTGKANYGYTF. In nucleotides, the CDR3 is TGTGCCTGGAGAGACGCGACAACAGGGAAAGCTAACTATGGCTACACCTTC.

The chain couples TRBV27 to TRBJ1-4, with D possibly TRBD1 on 6 matching bases. V gave up 6 bases and J gave up 4 bases, with 15 bases separating them. The CDR3 spans 15 residues. Germline loops: CDR1 MNHEY, CDR2 SMNVEV (reference sequence). DNA for the CDR3: TGTGCCAGCAGCCCTCTGGGAGGGGGTAATGAAAAACTGTTTTTT. Protein product: CASSPLGGGNEKLFF.

The chain is built from TRBV3-1 (or the pseudogene TRBV3-2) and TRBJ2-7, with 7 bases fitting TRBD1. The CDR3 totals 14 residues. The V gene's germline CDR1 is LGHDT and CDR2 YNNKEL (reference sequence). The V segment lost 1 base and the J segment 2 bases; nucleotides outside the gene matches: 2. The CDR3 nucleotides read TGTGCCAGCAGCCAAGTGGGACAGACCTACGAGCAGTACTTC. This encodes CASSQVGQTYEQYF.

Judged by abundance, this clone is medium-sized. V usage is TRBV6-5 and J usage is TRBJ2-1; D might be TRBD1 (5 bases). Germline V lookup: CDR1 MNHEY, CDR2 SVGAGI. The CDR3 runs to 15 residues. V was trimmed by 8 bases and J by 0 bases, leaving 14 bases between them. The CDR3 DNA reads as TGTGCCAGCTGGGGCGAACTAAGCTCCTACAATGAGCAGTTCTTC. This encodes CASWGELSSYNEQFF.

The sample holds one count of this clone. The chain recombines TRBV9 with TRBJ1-1; maybe TRBD1 (5 bases). Deletions cut 0 bases from V and 5 bases from J, with 11 bases between. The CDR3 loop spans 14 amino acids. Germline V gives CDR1 SGDLS, CDR2 YYNGEE. Here the CDR3 reads CASSVDKGNTEAFF. CDR3 bases: TGTGCCAGCAGCGTAGATAAGGGGAATACTGAAGCTTTCTTT.

This chain uses TRBV7-2 with TRBJ1-5, with a tentative D call TRBD1 (5 bases). The CDR3 totals 14 residues. The ends were cut back, 6 bases at V and 1 base at J, with 10 bases in the middle. Germline values: CDR1 SGHTA, CDR2 FQGNSA. CDR3 amino acids: CASSTQGSNQPQHF. CDR3 DNA sequence: TGTGCCAGCAGTACCCAGGGAAGCAATCAGCCCCAGCATTTT.

The chain combines TRBV19 with TRBJ1-6; D may be TRBD1 (5 bases). CDR1 LNHDA and CDR2 SQIVND come from the germline V gene (reference sequence). With 6 bases removed from V and 4 bases from J, the gap between germline ends came to 13 bases. The length of the CDR3 is 15 residues. The CDR3, as DNA: TGTGCCAGTAGATTGGACACGGCTTATAATTCACCCCTCCACTTT. Translated, it gives CASRLDTAYNSPLHF.

J is TRBJ2-7 and V is TRBV7-2, with 8 bases lining up with TRBD2. J was trimmed by 0 bases and V by 1 base; bases with no gene match: 2. Germline V gene data show CDR1 as SGHTA and CDR2 as FQGNSA. The CDR3 consists of 15 residues. CDR3 residues: CASSLVAGGSYEQYF. The CDR3 DNA reads TGTGCCAGCAGCTTAGTTGCGGGGGGCTCCTACGAGCAGTACTTC.

This clone was counted many times. The J gene is TRBJ2-2, the V gene TRBV3-1 (or the pseudogene TRBV3-2), with D tentatively TRBD1 (6 bases). Germline V gene data show CDR1 as LGHDT and CDR2 as YNNKEL (reference sequence). The CDR3 covers 15 residues. V was clipped by 4 bases and J by 2 bases, with 11 bases between them. In DNA, the CDR3 is TGTGCCAGCAGCCCCCCAGGGGAAAACACCGGGGAGCTGTTTTTT. Amino acid sequence: CASSPPGENTGELFF.

V gene TRBV2 combines with J gene TRBJ2-1, with 12 bases fitting TRBD2. The CDR3 runs to 14 residues. Germline lookup yields CDR1 SNHLY and CDR2 FYNNEI. V trimming: 5 bases; J trimming: 7 bases; junction bases outside the gene matches: 3. The CDR3 bases are TGTGCCAGCAGTTTAGGACTAGCGGGAAATGAGCAGTTCTTC. Translation: CASSLGLAGNEQFF.

This chain joins TRBV12-3 or TRBV12-4 and TRBJ2-7, with a tentative D call TRBD1 (6 bases). V was shortened by 6 bases and J by 3 bases, with 9 bases between the two germline ends. This CDR3 contains 12 residues. CDR3: CASSQQGYEQYF. In DNA form, the CDR3 reads TGTGCCAGCAGCCAACAGGGCTACGAGCAGTACTTC.

The rearrangement uses TRBV2 and TRBJ2-5, with D perhaps matching TRBD2 (5 bases). Looked up from germline, CDR1 is SNHLY and CDR2 is FYNNEI. Trimming took off 0 bases at V and 7 bases at J, with 9 bases between the two ends. CDR3 size: 13 residues. The CDR3 nucleotides read TGTGCCAGCAGTGAAGCGGAGGCGGGGACCCAGTACTTC. Translated: CASSEAEAGTQYF.

The sample holds a few counts of this clone. The rearrangement uses TRBV24-1 and TRBJ1-4; D gene ambiguous. The CDR3 consists of 13 residues. Deletions cut 9 bases from V and 0 bases from J, with 7 bases between. The germline V gene has CDR1 KGHDR and CDR2 SFDVKD. The CDR3 DNA sequence: TGTGCCACCCAGCGGGCAACTAATGAAAAACTGTTTTTT. It yields the protein CATQRATNEKLFF.

The rearrangement links TRBV9 to TRBJ2-4, with 8 positions matching TRBD1. The trim removed 4 bases at V and 15 bases at J, leaving 12 bases unmatched. CDR1 is SGDLS and CDR2 is YYNGEE in the germline V gene. There are 13 residues in the CDR3. CDR3 sequence reads: CASSPVGQVRRYF. The CDR3 bases are TGTGCCAGCAGCCCGGTGGGACAGGTACGTCGGTACTTC.

The V and J genes are TRBV10-3 and TRBJ2-5, with 10 bases fitting TRBD1. Germline V gives CDR1 ENHRY, CDR2 SYGVKD. This CDR3 region has 14 residues. J gave up 6 bases and V 7 bases, and 8 bases lay outside the gene matches. In DNA, the CDR3 is TGTGCCATCAACGACCCGGACAGGGGGAAGACCCAGTACTTC. Encoded protein: CAINDPDRGKTQYF.

This clone has only a few counts. The gene calls are TRBV10-3 and TRBJ2-1; 7 bases map to TRBD1. The CDR3 covers 13 residues. The germline CDR1 and CDR2 sequences are ENHRY and SYGVKD. V lost 6 bases, J lost 8 bases, and 7 bases stayed unmatched. CDR3 region: CAIRGTVKDEQFF. The CDR3 DNA reads TGTGCCATCAGGGGGACAGTTAAGGATGAGCAGTTCTTC.

The chain has TRBV29-1 and TRBJ2-7, with 9 positions matching TRBD1. Germline V gene lookup returns CDR1 SQVTM and CDR2 ANQGSEA. The CDR3 contains 13 residues. J lost 3 bases, V lost 7 bases, and 7 bases had no gene match. Here the CDR3 reads CSALRGQGYEQYF. CDR3 bases: TGCAGCGCCCTCCGGGGACAGGGCTACGAGCAGTACTTC.